This is a list of T cell receptor beta chains from one sample in a study of OX40 agonist ivuxolimab in advanced cancers. Here immunoSEQ multiplex PCR was the method, and the copy in TCRdb shows in-frame clones only, minus some. The sample consists of roughly 66,000 clones, about 80% of them appearing once. The sample was CD4+ or CD8+ T cells sorted from blood, taken in a trial of the OX40 agonist ivuxolimab. The receptors stem from an adult with an advanced solid tumor such as melanoma, head and neck, liver or kidney cancer. Both conserved end residues are part of each CDR3. Each record gives: D gene, V gene, J gene, clone size, CDR3 protein, CDR3 DNA. D genes are given only for firm matches. Rows may omit the clone size; those that give it use once, few, many or a size class.

NA	TRBV7-8	TRBJ1-1	NA	CASSLWDTEAFF	TGTGCCAGCAGCTTATGGGACACTGAAGCTTTCTTT
NA	TRBV29-1	TRBJ1-2	NA	CSVGQTRGIKSFYGYTF	TGCAGCGTTGGCCAGACTAGAGGTATAAAGAGTTTCTATGGCTACACCTTC
NA	TRBV11-1	TRBJ2-1	NA	CASSGEQYYNEQFF	TGTGCCTCCTCCGGCGAACAGTATTACAATGAGCAGTTCTTC
NA	TRBV19	TRBJ1-2	NA	CASGAATNYGYTF	TGTGCCAGTGGGGCAGCCACTAACTATGGCTACACCTTC
NA	TRBV9	TRBJ1-1	NA	CASSVGVETEAFF	TGTGCCAGCAGCGTAGGTGTTGAGACTGAAGCTTTCTTT
NA	TRBV21-1	TRBJ2-7	NA	CASSPGTATPYEQYF	TGTGCCAGCAGCCCCGGGACAGCGACACCTTACGAGCAGTACTTC
TRBD2	TRBV7-6	TRBJ2-5	NA	CASSLSTSGGGETQYF	TGTGCCAGCAGCTTATCGACTAGCGGGGGGGGTGAGACCCAGTACTTC
NA	TRBV19	TRBJ2-1	NA	CASSILGGVSYNEQFF	TGTGCCAGTAGTATATTGGGGGGAGTGTCCTACAATGAGCAGTTCTTC
TRBD1	TRBV18	TRBJ2-6	NA	CASSQETGVSGANVLTF	TGTGCCAGCTCACAGGAGACAGGGGTCTCTGGGGCCAACGTCCTGACTTTC
NA	TRBV6-1	TRBJ2-3	once	CARVADTQYF	TGTGCCAGAGTCGCAGATACGCAGTATTTT
NA	TRBV6-1	TRBJ2-7	NA	CASNGLYEQYF	TGTGCCAGCAACGGGCTCTACGAGCAGTACTTC
NA	TRBV6-6	TRBJ2-7	once	CASSYAGAYEQYF	TGTGCCAGCAGTTACGCCGGGGCCTACGAGCAGTACTTC
TRBD2	TRBV6-4	TRBJ2-1	NA	CASSPRGISNEQFF	TGTGCCAGCAGCCCGCGGGGGATCTCCAATGAGCAGTTCTTC
NA	TRBV5-8	TRBJ1-5	NA	CASSLVGGGVQPQHF	TGTGCCAGCAGCTTGGTTGGAGGGGGAGTTCAGCCCCAGCATTTT
NA	TRBV6-1	TRBJ2-7	few	CASRWVWEGGYEQYF	TGTGCCAGTAGATGGGTCTGGGAAGGGGGCTACGAGCAGTACTTC
TRBD2	TRBV7-2	TRBJ2-3	NA	CASSLAPSGGTGAGGDTQYF	TGTGCCAGCAGCTTAGCGCCTAGCGGGGGGACTGGGGCGGGCGGAGATACGCAGTATTTT
NA	TRBV25-1	TRBJ2-3	NA	CASEVAGTDTQYF	TGTGCCAGCGAGGTAGCGGGCACAGATACGCAGTATTTT
NA	TRBV6-5	TRBJ1-3	NA	CASSRQSLGGNTIYF	TGTGCCAGCAGTCGTCAGTCCCTTGGAGGAAACACCATATATTTT
NA	TRBV19	TRBJ1-2	NA	CASSTPTGRDYGYTF	TGTGCCAGTAGTACCCCCACGGGACGTGACTATGGCTACACCTTC
TRBD1	TRBV19	TRBJ1-1	NA	CASSMVRGGNTEAFF	TGTGCCAGTAGTATGGTCAGGGGGGGTAACACTGAAGCTTTCTTT
NA	TRBV9	TRBJ1-3	NA	CASSVRPGNTIYF	TGTGCCAGCAGCGTCAGGCCTGGAAACACCATATATTTT
TRBD1	TRBV14	TRBJ1-4	NA	CASSPTGTGDEKLFF	TGTGCCAGCAGCCCCACCGGGACAGGGGACGAAAAACTGTTTTTT
TRBD1	TRBV7-8	TRBJ2-3	NA	CASTLGQGSDTQYF	TGTGCCAGCACCCTAGGACAGGGGTCAGATACGCAGTATTTT
NA	TRBV7-9	TRBJ2-2	NA	CASSLGSTGELFF	TGTGCCAGCAGCTTAGGTTCCACCGGGGAGCTGTTTTTT
NA	TRBV4-1	TRBJ2-2	NA	CASNQRGGFTGELFF	TGCGCCAGCAACCAAAGGGGGGGATTTACCGGGGAGCTGTTTTTT
NA	TRBV14	TRBJ1-2	NA	CASSQDGAASF	TGTGCCAGCAGCCAAGATGGAGCCGCTTCCTTC
NA	TRBV2	TRBJ1-2	NA	CASIKDQNYGYTF	TGTGCCAGCATCAAGGACCAGAACTATGGCTACACCTTC
NA	TRBV7-9	TRBJ1-1	NA	CASSPFRENTEAFF	TGTGCCAGCAGCCCCTTTAGGGAGAACACTGAAGCTTTCTTT
NA	TRBV23-1	TRBJ2-1	NA	CASSQGGRSSYNEQFF	TGCGCCAGCAGTCAAGGGGGCCGGAGCTCCTACAATGAGCAGTTCTTC
NA	TRBV4-2	TRBJ2-5	NA	CASSQEGRGETQYF	TGTGCCAGCAGCCAAGAAGGTAGGGGGGAGACCCAGTACTTC
NA	TRBV12-5	TRBJ2-7	NA	CASAPRDHEQYF	TGTGCTAGTGCCCCCAGGGACCACGAGCAGTACTTC
TRBD1	TRBV30	TRBJ1-1	once	CAWSWRGQNTEAFF	TGTGCCTGGAGTTGGAGGGGGCAGAACACTGAAGCTTTCTTT
NA	TRBV4-2	TRBJ2-1	NA	CASSQDLGGALDDEQFF	TGTGCCAGCAGCCAAGATTTAGGGGGGGCCTTAGACGATGAGCAGTTCTTC
NA	TRBV5-6	TRBJ2-7	NA	CASSSGYNRASYEQYF	TGTGCCAGCAGCTCGGGTTACAACAGAGCCTCCTACGAGCAGTACTTC
TRBD2	TRBV25-1	TRBJ2-7	NA	CASSDFSRLAGHYEQYF	TGTGCCAGCAGTGATTTTTCGAGACTAGCGGGGCATTACGAGCAGTACTTC
NA	TRBV5-8	TRBJ1-1	NA	CASSPRVGTEAFF	TGTGCCAGCAGCCCCCGGGTCGGCACTGAAGCTTTCTTT
NA	TRBV4-1	TRBJ2-5	NA	CASSQGTAFVGETQYF	TGCGCCAGCAGCCAAGGGACAGCGTTTGTTGGTGAGACCCAGTACTTC
NA	TRBV25-1	TRBJ1-2	NA	CASSEPSYGYTF	TGTGCCAGCAGTGAACCCAGCTATGGCTACACCTTC
NA	TRBV2	TRBJ2-3	NA	CASSTPRTDTQYF	TGTGCCAGCAGTACCCCACGGACAGATACGCAGTATTTT
TRBD2	TRBV12-5	TRBJ2-3	once	CASGLEVAGGNTDTQYF	TGTGCTAGTGGTTTGGAGGTGGCGGGGGGAAACACAGATACGCAGTATTTT
NA	TRBV5-8	TRBJ2-5	once	CASSLLGRQETQYF	TGTGCCAGCAGCTTGTTGGGGCGGCAAGAGACCCAGTACTTC